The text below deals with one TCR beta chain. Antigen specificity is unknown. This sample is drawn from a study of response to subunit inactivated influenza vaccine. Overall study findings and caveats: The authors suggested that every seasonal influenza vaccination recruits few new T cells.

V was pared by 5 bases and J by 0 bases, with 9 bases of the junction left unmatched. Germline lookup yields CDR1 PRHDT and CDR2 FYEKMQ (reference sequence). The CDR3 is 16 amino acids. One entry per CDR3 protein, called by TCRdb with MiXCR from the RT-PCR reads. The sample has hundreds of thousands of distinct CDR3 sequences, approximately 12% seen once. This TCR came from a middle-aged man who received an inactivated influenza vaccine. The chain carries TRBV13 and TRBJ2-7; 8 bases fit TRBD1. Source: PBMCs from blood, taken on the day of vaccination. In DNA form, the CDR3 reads TGTGCCAGCAGCCCCTCGCGGGACAGGAGCTCCTACGAGCAGTACTTC. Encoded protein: CASSPSRDRSSYEQYF.